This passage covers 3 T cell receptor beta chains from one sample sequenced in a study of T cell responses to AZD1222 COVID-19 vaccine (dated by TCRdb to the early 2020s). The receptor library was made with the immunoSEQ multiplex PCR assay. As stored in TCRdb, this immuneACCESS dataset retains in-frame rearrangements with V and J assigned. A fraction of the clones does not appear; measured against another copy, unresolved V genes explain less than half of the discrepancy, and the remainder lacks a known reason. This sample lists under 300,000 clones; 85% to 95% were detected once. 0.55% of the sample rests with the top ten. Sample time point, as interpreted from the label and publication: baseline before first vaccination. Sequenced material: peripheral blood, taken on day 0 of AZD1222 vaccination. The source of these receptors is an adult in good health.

The DNA of the CDR3 is TGTGCCAGCAGCCCAGGGGGCATGGAGACCCAGTACTTC. As protein: CASSPGGMETQYF. This chain joins TRBV7-9 and TRBJ2-5; TRBD1 agrees at 8 bases. The J segment lost 5 bases and the V segment lost 5 bases, leaving 4 bases of the junction unmatched. Germline V gene data show CDR1 as SEHNR and CDR2 as FQNEAQ (reference sequence). The CDR3 has 13 amino acids.

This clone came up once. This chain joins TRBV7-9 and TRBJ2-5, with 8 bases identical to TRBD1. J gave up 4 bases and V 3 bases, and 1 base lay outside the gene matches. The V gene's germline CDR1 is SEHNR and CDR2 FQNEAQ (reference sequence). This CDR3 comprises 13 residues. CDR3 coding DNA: TGTGCCAGCAGCTTCGGACAGGGAGAGACCCAGTACTTC. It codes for CASSFGQGETQYF. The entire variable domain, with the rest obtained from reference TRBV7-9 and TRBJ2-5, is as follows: DTGVSQNPRHKITKRGQNVTFRCDPISEHNRLYWYRQTLGQGPEFLTYFQNEAQLEKSRLLSDRFSAERPKGSFSTLEIQRTEQGDSAMYLCASSFGQGETQYFGPGTRLLVL.

The CDR3 protein is CATSNRGANPYEQYF. Written as DNA, the CDR3 is TGTGCCACCAGTAATAGGGGGGCTAATCCCTACGAGCAGTACTTC. The chain is built from TRBV19 and TRBJ2-7; the D call may be TRBD1 or TRBD2 (6 bases each). The germline V and J ends were trimmed by 10 bases and 2 bases, with 21 bases remaining between them. The CDR3 spans 15 residues. Germline CDR1 and CDR2: LNHDA and SQIVND (reference sequence).